Shown below are 14 T cell receptor beta chains from a single sample sequenced in a study of shared clonotypes between healthy human individuals (dated by TCRdb to about 2020). The library was generated by the immunoSEQ multiplex PCR assay. Not all clones reach the TCRdb copy of this immuneACCESS table, which keeps in-frame sequences only. Checked studies attribute under half of the gap to unresolved V genes and leave the rest unexplained. This sample holds some 240,000 clones; 50% to 75% were observed only once. In total, the top ten clones hold 11% of the sample. Material: memory CD4+ T cells sorted from blood. According to the study, the label for this sample's cell subset or site signals: CD45RA-negative fraction. The receptors originated from a man aged 25 to 40 in good health.

This chain connects TRBV5-1 to TRBJ1-1, with D maybe TRBD1 (6 bases). The CDR3 loop spans 14 amino acids. Germline CDR1 reads SGHRS; CDR2 reads YFSETQ. Trimming removed 4 bases at V and 0 bases at J, with 10 bases between. The CDR3 bases are TGCGCCAGCAGCCTGACAGGATTGAACACTGAAGCTTTCTTT. Its translation: CASSLTGLNTEAFF.

The chain couples TRBV5-6 to TRBJ2-7, with D tentatively TRBD2 (5 bases). Germline V lookup: CDR1 SGHDT, CDR2 YYEEEE. The CDR3 extends over 15 amino acids. Trimming took off 2 bases at V and 6 bases at J, with 18 bases between the two ends. The chain's CDR3 is CASSLYRLRWGEQYF. In DNA form, the CDR3 reads TGTGCCAGCAGCTTATATAGACTACGGTGGGGCGAGCAGTACTTC.

This clone was seen a single time. The genes are TRBV28 and TRBJ2-2, with a weak D call TRBD2 (5 bases). Germline V CDR1 and CDR2: MDHEN, SYDVKM. This CDR3 has 17 residues. V lost 6 bases and J 4 bases, leaving 21 bases between the germline ends. DNA for the CDR3: TGTGCCAGCAGCGGGCCCGGAGGCAGCTCATTCACCGGGGAGCTGTTTTTT. Protein product: CASSGPGGSSFTGELFF.

The chain recombines TRBV4-2 with TRBJ1-2; the D gene is possibly TRBD1 (6 bases). CDR1 LGHNA and CDR2 YNFKEQ come from the germline V gene. The CDR3 is 13 amino acids. V lost 3 bases, J lost 6 bases, and 11 bases lay in between. This CDR3 reads CASSQKQGDGYTF. For the CDR3, the DNA is TGTGCCAGCAGCCAGAAACAGGGTGATGGCTACACCTTC.

This clone was detected a few times. This chain joins TRBV2 and TRBJ2-1; no reliable D call. From germline, CDR1 is SNHLY and CDR2 FYNNEI. Trimming took off 4 bases at V and 7 bases at J, with 5 bases between the two ends. This CDR3 spans 11 amino acids. CDR3 loop: CASSGSNEQFF. The CDR3 DNA is TGTGCCAGCAGTGGAAGTAATGAGCAGTTCTTC. The full variable domain, its missing parts supplied by reference TRBV2 and TRBJ2-1, is EPEVTQTPSHQVTQMGQEVILRCVPISNHLYFYWYRQILGQKVEFLVSFYNNEISEKSEIFDDQFSVERPDGSNFTLKIRSTKLEDSAMYFCASSGSNEQFFGPGTRLTVL.

The V gene is TRBV9, the J gene TRBJ2-7, with TRBD1 identical over 10 bases. In germline, CDR1 is SGDLS, CDR2 YYNGEE. The CDR3 runs 15 residues. The junction had 10 bases not matched to a gene; V was cut back by 4 bases and J by 6 bases. CDR3: CASSPQTGGFSEQYF. In nucleotides, the CDR3 is TGTGCCAGCAGCCCCCAGACAGGGGGCTTCTCCGAGCAGTACTTC.

There are many counts of this clone. The V and J genes are TRBV4-2 and TRBJ2-2; 10 nucleotides line up with TRBD1. The CDR3 extends over 17 amino acids. V lost 3 bases to trimming and J lost 5 bases; unmatched junction nucleotides: 9. Germline V gene lookup returns CDR1 LGHNA and CDR2 YNFKEQ. As DNA, the CDR3 is TGTGCCAGCAGCCAGACAGGGGGCGCGACGGGAACCGGGGAGCTGTTTTTT. Translated: CASSQTGGATGTGELFF.

This chain uses TRBV11-2 with TRBJ2-2; D remains unclear. CDR3 length equals 15 residues. Germline values: CDR1 SGHAT, CDR2 FQNNGV. V gave up 3 bases and J gave up 4 bases, with 12 bases separating them. CDR3 sequence: CASSLVLGITGELFF. CDR3 nucleotide sequence: TGTGCCAGCAGCTTGGTTCTAGGAATCACCGGGGAGCTGTTTTTT.

This clone was observed at least ten times. V and J are TRBV6-1 and TRBJ1-5; TRBD1 aligns across 9 bases. The CDR3 sequence is 16 residues long. Germline V CDR1 and CDR2: MNHNS, SASEGT. V shed 4 bases, J shed 4 bases, and the junction held 8 bases outside the gene matches. The CDR3 DNA reads TGTGCCAGCAGTGCGACAGGGGGAGGGGTTAATCAGCCCCAGCATTTT. Translation: CASSATGGGVNQPQHF.

The chain is built from TRBV5-4 and TRBJ2-7, with 8 bases lining up with TRBD2. The J segment lost 4 bases and the V segment lost 0 bases, leaving 6 bases of the junction unmatched. The germline V gene encodes CDR1 SGHNT and CDR2 YYREEE (reference sequence). The CDR3 has 15 residues. This CDR3 reads CASSLAGRGWYEQYF. CDR3 DNA: TGTGCCAGCAGCTTGGCCGGGAGGGGCTGGTACGAGCAGTACTTC.

This clone was seen only a few times. V gene TRBV25-1 combines with J gene TRBJ2-3; perhaps D is TRBD1 or TRBD2 (6 bases each). V was trimmed by 2 bases and J by 6 bases, leaving 12 bases between them. The CDR3 covers 14 residues. Germline V CDR1 and CDR2: MGHDK, SYGVNS. CDR3 residues: CASSEPGALDTQYF. The DNA for the CDR3 is TGTGCCAGCAGTGAACCGGGGGCGCTGGATACGCAGTATTTT.

This clone was seen a few times. The gene calls are TRBV5-8 and TRBJ2-7, with 9 bases lining up with TRBD1. Germline assignment: CDR1 SGHTS and CDR2 YDEGEE. This CDR3 comprises 15 residues. V lost 0 bases and J lost 7; bases outside the gene matches: 8. CDR3 DNA: TGTGCCAGCAGCTTGGTCTGGACAGGGGCGGGGGAGCAGTACTTC. Translated: CASSLVWTGAGEQYF.

J is TRBJ2-3 and V is TRBV5-1, with D hard to call. CDR3 length: 14 residues. V shed 0 bases and J shed 5 bases, with 10 bases lying between them. Germline V CDR1 and CDR2: SGHRS, YFSETQ. The CDR3 here is CASSLASVGDTQYF. The CDR3 bases are TGCGCCAGCAGCTTGGCTTCGGTCGGAGATACGCAGTATTTT.

This sequence joins TRBV5-1 and TRBJ1-1; a possible D gene is TRBD1 (6 bases). This CDR3 spans 14 amino acids. Germline values: CDR1 SGHRS, CDR2 YFSETQ. The ends were cut back, 6 bases at V and 4 bases at J, with 16 bases in the middle. In nucleotides, the CDR3 is TGCGCCAGCAACGAACAGGGCGGGAGCACTGAAGCTTTCTTT. Encoded protein: CASNEQGGSTEAFF.